The rows below give T cell receptor beta chains drawn from one sample of a study of blood T cell repertoires in COVID-19. Sequenced by immunoSEQ multiplex PCR; TCRdb stores in-frame clones only, minus some. This sample yields 65,000 to 75,000 clones, of which roughly 80% are seen a single time; 4.5% belongs to the top ten. The sample taken for sequencing was peripheral blood. These receptors came from a woman between 55 and 75 years old with acute or convalescent COVID-19. Each CDR3 is given with its conserved first and last residue. Each record gives: V gene, J gene, D gene, clone size, CDR3 DNA, CDR3 protein. The D gene is left open where the match is weak. For some rows the clone size is stated as once, few or many, or as a class when expanded; others skip it.

TRBV12-3/TRBV12-4	TRBJ1-2	.	.	TGTGCCAGCAGTCCCGCCAGGGTAAATGGCTACACCTTC	CASSPARVNGYTF
TRBV4-1	TRBJ2-1	.	.	TGCGCCAGCAGCCAAGATGGGGCAGGGCTGTACAATGAGCAGTTCTTC	CASSQDGAGLYNEQFF
TRBV6-1	TRBJ2-5	TRBD2	.	TGTGCCAGCAGTGAGGGACTAGCGCCAGAGACCCAGTACTTC	CASSEGLAPETQYF
TRBV29-1	TRBJ2-1	TRBD2	.	TGCAGCGTGCCCCCCAGGGAGGGTGAGCAGTTCTTC	CSVPPREGEQFF
TRBV10-3	TRBJ2-7	TRBD1	.	TGTGCCATCAGTGAACAGGGGGCCTACGAGCAGTACTTC	CAISEQGAYEQYF
TRBV5-1	TRBJ1-6	.	.	TGCGCCAGCAGGGTGTGGGGGGATAATTCACCCCTCCACTTT	CASRVWGDNSPLHF
TRBV5-1	TRBJ2-1	.	.	TGCGCCAGCAGCTCCTACTACAATGAGCAGTTCTTC	CASSSYYNEQFF
TRBV29-1	TRBJ2-3	.	few	TGCAGCGTTGACTCCCCCACAGATACGCAGTATTTT	CSVDSPTDTQYF
TRBV5-8	TRBJ2-2	.	few	TGTGCCAGCAGCTTAAGGGTCGGAGGGAACACCGGGGAGCTGTTTTTT	CASSLRVGGNTGELFF
TRBV6-6	TRBJ1-1	.	.	TGTGCCAGCAGTTACTCGCCTCAGCGGAACACTGAAGCTTTCTTT	CASSYSPQRNTEAFF
TRBV19	TRBJ2-7	TRBD2	.	TGTGCCACCGCAGACTCTAGACTAGCGGGGGTTCGTGAGCAGTACTTC	CATADSRLAGVREQYF
TRBV19	TRBJ1-5	.	.	TGTGCCAGTAGTATAGGGGCAGCGAGGGGCAATCAGCCCCAGCATTTT	CASSIGAARGNQPQHF
TRBV2	TRBJ2-6	.	once	TGTGCCAGCAGAGAGCGGACCATATCTGGGGCCAACGTCCTGACTTTC	CASRERTISGANVLTF
TRBV4-1	TRBJ2-2	.	.	TGCGCCAGCAGCCAAGCAGGGGTCAGGGGCACCGGGGAGCTGTTTTTT	CASSQAGVRGTGELFF
TRBV10-3	TRBJ2-5	.	.	TGTGCCATCAGTGAGAGGGCGGGAGAGACCCAGTACTTC	CAISERAGETQYF
TRBV19	TRBJ1-4	.	once	TGTGCCAGTAGTAGCCCCGGGAATCTTGAAAAACTGTTTTTT	CASSSPGNLEKLFF
TRBV6-5	TRBJ1-4	.	few	TGTGCCAGCCGCCCTTCCGGGACTAATGAAAAACTGTTTTTT	CASRPSGTNEKLFF
TRBV2	TRBJ1-6	.	.	TGTGCCAGCAGTGAATCGCGCTATAATTCACCCCTCCACTTT	CASSESRYNSPLHF
TRBV6-5	TRBJ1-4	.	few	TGTGCCAGCAGTTCCACCGCAGGGTCAGGTGAAAAACTGTTTTTT	CASSSTAGSGEKLFF
TRBV3-1/TRBV3-2	TRBJ2-4	.	.	TGTGCCAGCTCCCTTCTGGGGGGGGCGGGGAACATTCAGTACTTC	CASSLLGGAGNIQYF
TRBV2	TRBJ1-4	TRBD1	few	TGTGCCAGCAACCGGGACAGGAGTGAAAAACTGTTTTTT	CASNRDRSEKLFF
TRBV6-6	TRBJ1-2	.	.	TGTGCCAGCAGTAATAGGGGGTCGGCCTATGGCTACACCTTC	CASSNRGSAYGYTF
TRBV7-3	TRBJ1-1	TRBD1	.	TGTGCCAGCAGCGCACAGGGGGCTGGCACTGAAGCTTTCTTT	CASSAQGAGTEAFF
TRBV19	TRBJ2-1	TRBD2	.	TGTGCCAGTATCCCTAGCGGGGTAGAGCACTACAATGAGCAGTTCTTC	CASIPSGVEHYNEQFF
TRBV6-1	TRBJ2-7	.	.	TGTGCCAGCAGTGACAGCTACGAGCAGTACTTC	CASSDSYEQYF
TRBV10-1	TRBJ2-2	TRBD2	once	TGCGCCAGCAGTGACAGCGGGGGCCCCCCCCCGAACACCGGGGAGCTGTTTTTT	CASSDSGGPPPNTGELFF
TRBV7-9	TRBJ2-1	.	few	TGTGCCAGCAGCTTAACTTATCCGGGGAGGAATGAGCAGTTCTTC	CASSLTYPGRNEQFF
TRBV2	TRBJ2-3	.	once	TGTGCCAGCACATTAGCGGCTAGCACAGATACGCAGTATTTT	CASTLAASTDTQYF
TRBV19	TRBJ1-5	.	.	TGTGCCAGTAGTATAAGTAACAGGAATCAGCCCCAGCATTTT	CASSISNRNQPQHF
TRBV5-6	TRBJ2-2	.	.	TGTGCCAGCAGCTTGGGACAAAAGAACACCGGGGAGCTGTTTTTT	CASSLGQKNTGELFF
TRBV6-1	TRBJ1-4	.	.	TGTGCCAGCAGTGATCAGTGGCAGTTCAATGAAAAACTGTTTTTT	CASSDQWQFNEKLFF
TRBV29-1	TRBJ1-1	.	.	TGCAGCGTTGAAGATGGTAGGAGGAGAACTGAAGCTTTCTTT	CSVEDGRRRTEAFF
TRBV19	TRBJ2-5	TRBD1	.	TGTGCCAGTAGTATTAGCGGGACAGGGGTGCAAGAGACCCAGTACTTC	CASSISGTGVQETQYF
TRBV5-4	TRBJ2-3	TRBD1	.	TGTGCCAGCAGCCACCGAGGACAGGGGGCCCCAGATACGCAGTATTTT	CASSHRGQGAPDTQYF
TRBV12-2	TRBJ1-5	.	few	TGTGCAAGTCGCTTAGGCGGGGGAGATCAGCCCCAGCATTTT	CASRLGGGDQPQHF
TRBV11-3	TRBJ1-1	.	.	TGTGCCAGCAGCTCCGCAGAGAACACTGAAGCTTTCTTT	CASSSAENTEAFF
TRBV5-1	TRBJ2-3	TRBD2	once	TGCGCCAGCAGTTTCTTAGCGGGGACGGGCACAGATACGCAGTATTTT	CASSFLAGTGTDTQYF
TRBV2	TRBJ1-2	.	.	TGTGCCAGCAGTGATTTTAGCCCAACAGGGTCTGGCTACACCTTC	CASSDFSPTGSGYTF
TRBV10-2	TRBJ2-5	.	.	TGCGCCAGCAGTGTGCGGAGAGGAGAGACCCAGTACTTC	CASSVRRGETQYF
TRBV5-6	TRBJ1-6	.	few	TGTGCCAGCAGCTTGAGGACACTTAATTCACCCCTCCACTTT	CASSLRTLNSPLHF
TRBV5-1	TRBJ1-5	TRBD1	.	TGCGCCAGCAGCCCAGGACAGGGCGGGCAGCCCCAGCATTTT	CASSPGQGGQPQHF
TRBV9	TRBJ2-3	.	.	TGTGCCAGCAGCGTTAGCGGAGGCACAGATACGCAGTATTTT	CASSVSGGTDTQYF
TRBV5-1	TRBJ1-4	.	.	TGCGCCAGCACGGAATCAGGGGCAACTAATGAAAAACTGTTTTTT	CASTESGATNEKLFF
TRBV5-4	TRBJ1-1	TRBD1	once	TGTGCCAGCAGCCAGAGGACAGGGTTAAGCGCGAACACTGAAGCTTTCTTT	CASSQRTGLSANTEAFF